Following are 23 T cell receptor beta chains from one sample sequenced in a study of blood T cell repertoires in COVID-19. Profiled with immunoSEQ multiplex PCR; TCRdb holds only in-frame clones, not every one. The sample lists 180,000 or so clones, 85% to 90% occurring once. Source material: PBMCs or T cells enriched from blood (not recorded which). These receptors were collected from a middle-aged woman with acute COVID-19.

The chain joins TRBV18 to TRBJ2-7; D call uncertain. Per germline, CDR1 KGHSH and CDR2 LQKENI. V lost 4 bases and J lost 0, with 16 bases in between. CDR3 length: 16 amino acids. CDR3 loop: CASSLGPGVNSYEQYF. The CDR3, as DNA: TGTGCCAGCTCACTTGGCCCCGGAGTCAACTCCTACGAGCAGTACTTC.

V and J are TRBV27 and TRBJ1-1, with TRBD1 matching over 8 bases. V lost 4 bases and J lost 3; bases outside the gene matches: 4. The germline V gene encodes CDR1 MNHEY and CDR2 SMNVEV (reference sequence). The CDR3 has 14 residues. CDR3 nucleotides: TGTGCCAGCAGTTCTGACAGGGGAGACACTGAAGCTTTCTTT. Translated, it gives CASSSDRGDTEAFF.

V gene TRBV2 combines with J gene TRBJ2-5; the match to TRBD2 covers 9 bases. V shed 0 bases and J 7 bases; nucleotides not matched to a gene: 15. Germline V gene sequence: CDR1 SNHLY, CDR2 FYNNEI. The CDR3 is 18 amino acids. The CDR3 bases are TGTGCCAGCAGTGAAGCGTTTCGGGATAGCGGGAGCCTAGGGACCCAGTACTTC. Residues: CASSEAFRDSGSLGTQYF. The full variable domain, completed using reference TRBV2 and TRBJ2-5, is EPEVTQTPSHQVTQMGQEVILRCVPISNHLYFYWYRQILGQKVEFLVSFYNNEISEKSEIFDDQFSVERPDGSNFTLKIRSTKLEDSAMYFCASSEAFRDSGSLGTQYFGPGTRLLVL.

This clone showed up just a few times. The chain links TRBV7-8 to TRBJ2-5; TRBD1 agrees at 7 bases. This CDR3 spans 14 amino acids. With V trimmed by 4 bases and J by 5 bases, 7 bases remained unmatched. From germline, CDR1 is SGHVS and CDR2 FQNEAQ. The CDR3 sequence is CASSSRQGRETQYF. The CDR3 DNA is TGTGCCAGCAGCTCCAGACAGGGCCGGGAGACCCAGTACTTC.

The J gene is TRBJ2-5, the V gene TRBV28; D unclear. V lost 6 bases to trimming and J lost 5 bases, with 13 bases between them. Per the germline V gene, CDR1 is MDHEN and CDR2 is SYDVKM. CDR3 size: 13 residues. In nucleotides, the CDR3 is TGTGCCAGCAGCAACCACTTGCGGGAGACCCAGTACTTC. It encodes CASSNHLRETQYF.

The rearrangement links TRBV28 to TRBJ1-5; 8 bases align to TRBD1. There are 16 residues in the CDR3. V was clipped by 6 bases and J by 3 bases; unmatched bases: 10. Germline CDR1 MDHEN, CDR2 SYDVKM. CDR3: CASSTRQGSSNQPQHF. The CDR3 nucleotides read TGTGCCAGCAGCACCAGACAGGGGTCTTCCAATCAGCCCCAGCATTTT. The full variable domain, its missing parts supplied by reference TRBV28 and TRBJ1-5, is DVKVTQSSRYLVKRTGEKVFLECVQDMDHENMFWYRQDPGLGLRLIYFSYDVKMKEKGDIPEGYSVSREKKERFSLILESASTNQTSMYLCASSTRQGSSNQPQHFGDGTRLSIL.

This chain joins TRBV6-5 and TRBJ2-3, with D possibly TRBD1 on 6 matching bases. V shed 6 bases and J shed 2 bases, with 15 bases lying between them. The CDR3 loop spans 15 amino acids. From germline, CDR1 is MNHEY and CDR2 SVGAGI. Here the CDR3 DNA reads TGTGCCAGCAGCAAACAGGGTCCTTTCACAGATACGCAGTATTTT. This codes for CASSKQGPFTDTQYF.

Here the CDR3 reads CASSVVEGVSPLHF. For the CDR3, the DNA is TGTGCCAGCAGCGTAGTAGAGGGAGTCTCACCCCTCCACTTT. The chain is built from TRBV9 and TRBJ1-6; D is unclear. CDR3 length: 14 residues. CDR1 SGDLS and CDR2 YYNGEE come from the germline V gene. Trimming shortened V by 0 bases and J by 10 bases, and 11 bases separated the two germline ends.

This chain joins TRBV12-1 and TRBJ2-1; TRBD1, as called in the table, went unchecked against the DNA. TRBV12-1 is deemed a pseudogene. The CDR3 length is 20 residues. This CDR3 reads CASSPGGEHRDRVFYNEQFF. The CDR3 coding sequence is TGTGCCAGCAGCCCTGGGGGGGAACACCGGGACAGGGTATTCTACAATGAGCAGTTCTTC.

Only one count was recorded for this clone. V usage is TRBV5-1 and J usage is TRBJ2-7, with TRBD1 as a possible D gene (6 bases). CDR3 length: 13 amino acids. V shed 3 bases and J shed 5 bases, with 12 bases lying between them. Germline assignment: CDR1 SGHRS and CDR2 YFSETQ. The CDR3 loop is CASSSQGFHEQYF. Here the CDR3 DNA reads TGCGCCAGCAGCTCCCAGGGGTTTCACGAGCAGTACTTC.

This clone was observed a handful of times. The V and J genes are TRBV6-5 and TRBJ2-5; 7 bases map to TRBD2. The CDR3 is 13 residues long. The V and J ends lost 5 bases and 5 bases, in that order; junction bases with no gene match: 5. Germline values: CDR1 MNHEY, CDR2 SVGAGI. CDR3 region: CASSRGGWETQYF. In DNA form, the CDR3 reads TGTGCCAGCAGTCGGGGAGGGTGGGAGACCCAGTACTTC.

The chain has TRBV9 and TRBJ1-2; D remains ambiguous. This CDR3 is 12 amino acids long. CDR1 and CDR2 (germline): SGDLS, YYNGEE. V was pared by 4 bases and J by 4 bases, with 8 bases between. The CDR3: CASSFSGYGYTF. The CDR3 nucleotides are TGTGCCAGCAGCTTTTCAGGCTATGGCTACACCTTC.

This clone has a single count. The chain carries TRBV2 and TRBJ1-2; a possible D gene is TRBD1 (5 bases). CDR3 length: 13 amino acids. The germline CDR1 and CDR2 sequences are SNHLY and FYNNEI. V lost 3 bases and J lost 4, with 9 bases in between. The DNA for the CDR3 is TGTGCCAGCAGTGATCAGGGAAGCTATGGCTACACCTTC. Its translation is CASSDQGSYGYTF.

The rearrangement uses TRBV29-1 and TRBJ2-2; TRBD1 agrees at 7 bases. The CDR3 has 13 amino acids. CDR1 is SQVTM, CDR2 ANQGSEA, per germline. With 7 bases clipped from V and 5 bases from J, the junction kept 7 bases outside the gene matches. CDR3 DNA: TGCAGCGCACGGGACAGCCAAACCGGGGAGCTGTTTTTT. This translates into CSARDSQTGELFF.

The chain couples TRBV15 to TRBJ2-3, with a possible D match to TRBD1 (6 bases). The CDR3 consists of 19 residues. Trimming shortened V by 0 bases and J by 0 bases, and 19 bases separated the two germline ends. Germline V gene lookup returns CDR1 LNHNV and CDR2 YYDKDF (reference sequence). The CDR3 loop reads CATSRDTLQGGDSTDTQYF. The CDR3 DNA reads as TGTGCCACCAGCAGAGATACCCTACAGGGCGGAGATAGCACAGATACGCAGTATTTT.

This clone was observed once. CDR3 in DNA: TGCGCCAGCAGCCTAGACGACAGGGTGGGGAGAAATTCACCCCTCCACTTT. It translates to CASSLDDRVGRNSPLHF. The V and J genes are TRBV4-1 and TRBJ1-6; 7 bases are a match to TRBD1. V gave up 4 bases and J gave up 7 bases; unmatched junction bases: 13. The CDR3 runs to 17 residues. Germline loops: CDR1 MGHRA, CDR2 YSYEKL.

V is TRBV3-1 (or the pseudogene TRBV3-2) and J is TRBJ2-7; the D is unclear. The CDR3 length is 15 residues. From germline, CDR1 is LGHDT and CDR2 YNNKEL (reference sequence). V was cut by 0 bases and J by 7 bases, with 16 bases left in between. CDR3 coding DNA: TGTGCCAGCAGCCAAGATGTGGCCGCACCGATAGAGCAGTACTTC. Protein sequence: CASSQDVAAPIEQYF.

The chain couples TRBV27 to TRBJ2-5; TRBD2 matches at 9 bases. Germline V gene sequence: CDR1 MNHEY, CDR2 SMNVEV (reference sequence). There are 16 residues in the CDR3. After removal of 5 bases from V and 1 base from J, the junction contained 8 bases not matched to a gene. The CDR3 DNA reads TGTGCCAGCAGTCCTCCCGGTAGCGGGGGCCAAGAGACCCAGTACTTC. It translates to CASSPPGSGGQETQYF.

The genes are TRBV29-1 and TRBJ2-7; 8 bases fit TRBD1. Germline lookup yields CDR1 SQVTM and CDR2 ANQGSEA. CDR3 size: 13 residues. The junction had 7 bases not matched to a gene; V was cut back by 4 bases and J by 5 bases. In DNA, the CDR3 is TGCAGCGTTGGCCAGGGGGCTTGGGACGAGCAGTACTTC. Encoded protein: CSVGQGAWDEQYF.

For the CDR3, the DNA is TGTGCCAGCAGAAACAGGGGGCTCGGGGAGACCCAGTACTTC. It translates to CASRNRGLGETQYF. This chain connects TRBV2 to TRBJ2-5; TRBD1 matches 9 bases. V lost 6 bases to trimming and J lost 5 bases; unmatched junction nucleotides: 7. Germline CDR1 reads SNHLY; CDR2 reads FYNNEI. CDR3 length: 14 amino acids.

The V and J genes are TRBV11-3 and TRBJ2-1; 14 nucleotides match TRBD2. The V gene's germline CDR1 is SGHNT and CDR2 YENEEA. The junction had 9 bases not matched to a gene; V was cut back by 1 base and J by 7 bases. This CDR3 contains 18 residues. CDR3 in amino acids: CASSLGIPGLAGANEQFF. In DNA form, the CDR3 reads TGTGCCAGCAGCTTAGGTATCCCGGGACTAGCGGGGGCGAATGAGCAGTTCTTC.

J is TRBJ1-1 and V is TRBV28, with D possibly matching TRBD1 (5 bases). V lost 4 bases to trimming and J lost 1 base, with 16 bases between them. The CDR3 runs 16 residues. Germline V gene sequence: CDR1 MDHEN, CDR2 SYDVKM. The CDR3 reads CASSSGGGLGNTEAFF. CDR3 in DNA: TGTGCCAGCAGTTCTGGTGGGGGGTTGGGGAACACTGAAGCTTTCTTT.

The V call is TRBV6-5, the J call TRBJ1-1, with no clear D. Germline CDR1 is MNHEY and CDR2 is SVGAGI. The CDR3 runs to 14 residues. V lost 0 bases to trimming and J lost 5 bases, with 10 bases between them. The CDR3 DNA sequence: TGTGCCAGCAGTTACTCGAGACCCGGGACTGAAGCTTTCTTT. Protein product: CASSYSRPGTEAFF.